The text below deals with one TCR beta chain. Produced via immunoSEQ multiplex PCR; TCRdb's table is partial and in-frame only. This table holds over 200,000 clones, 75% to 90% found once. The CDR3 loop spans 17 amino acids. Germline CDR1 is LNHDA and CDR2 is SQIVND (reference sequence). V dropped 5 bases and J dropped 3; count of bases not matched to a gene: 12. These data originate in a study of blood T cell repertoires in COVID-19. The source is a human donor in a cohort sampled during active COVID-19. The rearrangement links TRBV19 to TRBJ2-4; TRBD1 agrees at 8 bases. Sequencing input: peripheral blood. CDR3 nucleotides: TGTGCCAGTAGTTTCTACAGGGGGGCGCCGGGCAAAAACATTCAGTACTTC. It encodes CASSFYRGAPGKNIQYF.